Reported below is one T cell receptor (beta chain). The data were obtained in a study of blood T cell repertoires in COVID-19. As for the study in general: Donors in the United States, Italy and Spain gave samples during acute or convalescent COVID-19.

V was trimmed by 0 bases and J by 0 bases, leaving 10 bases between them. Germline V gene data show CDR1 as SGHKS and CDR2 as YYEKEE (reference sequence). The CDR3 runs 15 residues. Libraries were prepared by immunoSEQ multiplex PCR; TCRdb keeps only in-frame clonotypes and omits some of them. The data contain 55,000 to 80,000 clones, roughly 93% of them seen just once; the ten biggest clones take up 1.5% to 2%. The sequenced material came from peripheral blood. V is TRBV5-5 and J is TRBJ2-7; no clear D gene. The sequence was obtained from a human donor in a cohort sampled during active COVID-19. Here the CDR3 reads CASSLGSGPSYEQYF. The DNA for the CDR3 is TGTGCCAGCAGCTTGGGCTCAGGTCCCTCCTACGAGCAGTACTTC.